A single sample gave rise to the 27 T cell receptor beta chains below, sequenced in a study of CD8+ T cells in alopecia areata. As the sequencing template, cDNA was produced by extracting RNA and reverse transcribing it. Sequencing was performed with immunoSEQ multiplex PCR; in TCRdb, only in-frame clones are kept and a portion is missing. The table has about 210,000 clones, around three fifths seen once. The treatment denotes: oral pan-JAK inhibitor, 5-10 mg twice daily. This material consisted of CD4+ T cells sorted from blood, taken at week 4, from a patient treated with tofacitinib. These receptors were obtained from a human donor with alopecia areata.

The V and J genes are TRBV30 and TRBJ2-5; TRBD2 might be the D (6 bases). The germline V and J ends were trimmed by 4 bases and 2 bases, with 14 bases remaining between them. The CDR3 totals 14 residues. Per germline, CDR1 GTSNPN and CDR2 SVGIG (reference sequence). In DNA, the CDR3 is TGTGCCTGGAATCCGGCGGGGCGGCAAGAGACCCAGTACTTC. Translated: CAWNPAGRQETQYF. Full variable domain (rest looked up from reference TRBV30 and TRBJ2-5): SQTIHQWPATLVQPVGSPLSLECTVEGTSNPNLYWYRQAAGRGLQLLFYSVGIGQISSEVPQNLSASRPQDRQFILSSKKLLLSDSGFYLCAWNPAGRQETQYFGPGTRLLVL.

The genes are TRBV25-1 and TRBJ2-3, with D perhaps assigned TRBD1 or TRBD2 (5 bases each). The germline V and J ends were trimmed by 2 bases and 6 bases, with 18 bases remaining between them. Germline CDR1 MGHDK, CDR2 SYGVNS. CDR3 size: 16 residues. CDR3 in amino acids: CASSEEGWLAGDTQYF. CDR3 coding DNA: TGTGCCAGCAGTGAAGAGGGCTGGCTAGCAGGGGATACGCAGTATTTT.

The rearrangement uses TRBV29-1 and TRBJ2-1; D is undetermined. V lost 0 bases to trimming and J lost 9 bases, with 9 bases between them. The CDR3 covers 12 residues. The germline V gene has CDR1 SQVTM and CDR2 ANQGSEA. CDR3 sequence: CSVEDLNGEQFF. Written as DNA, the CDR3 is TGCAGCGTTGAAGATCTCAACGGTGAGCAGTTCTTC.

The CDR3 DNA follows: TGTGCCAGCAGCAAAGGCGATGGGAGCCGGGTGGGAGATACGCAGTATTTT. It encodes CASSKGDGSRVGDTQYF. The gene calls are TRBV21-1 and TRBJ2-3; the D segment call TRBD2 is taken from the table without a DNA check. TRBV21-1 is termed a pseudogene. This CDR3 comprises 17 residues.

The V gene is TRBV29-1, the J gene TRBJ2-5, with a weak D call TRBD1 (6 bases). Germline V CDR1 and CDR2: SQVTM, ANQGSEA. The CDR3 loop spans 11 amino acids. V was pared by 5 bases and J by 11 bases, with 15 bases between. The CDR3 DNA reads TGCAGCGTTCAACAGGGTCAGGAGCAGTACTTC. It translates to CSVQQGQEQYF. Combining the CDR3 with reference TRBV29-1 and TRBJ2-5 gives the whole variable domain SAVISQKPSRDICQRGTSLTIQCQVDSQVTMMFWYRQQPGQSLTLIATANQGSEATYESGFVIDKFPISRPNLTFSTLTVSNMSPEDSSIYLCSVQQGQEQYFGPGTRLLVL.

The J gene is TRBJ2-4, the V gene TRBV7-2; D gene uncertain. Germline V CDR1 and CDR2: SGHTA, FQGNSA. The CDR3 spans 15 residues. Deletions cut 3 bases from V and 0 bases from J, with 9 bases between. CDR3 in DNA: TGTGCCAGCAGCTTTGGGTCCGTAGCCAAAAACATTCAGTACTTC. As protein: CASSFGSVAKNIQYF.

The chain joins TRBV4-2 to TRBJ2-6; D is unresolved. Trimming pared 0 bases from V and 1 base from J, leaving 10 bases between. Germline V gene lookup returns CDR1 LGHNA and CDR2 YNFKEQ. CDR3 length: 17 amino acids. CDR3 in DNA: TGTGCCAGCAGCCAAGAAGGGTTCAGATCTGGGGCCAACGTCCTGACTTTC. Its translation is CASSQEGFRSGANVLTF.

This chain connects TRBV2 to TRBJ2-4, with D tentatively TRBD2 (5 bases). The germline V gene has CDR1 SNHLY and CDR2 FYNNEI. Trimming took 7 bases from V and 0 from J, leaving 10 bases between them. There are 14 residues in the CDR3. CDR3 DNA: TGTGCCAGCATGGCAGGACTAGCCAAAAACATTCAGTACTTC. Its protein product is CASMAGLAKNIQYF. Full variable domain (outside the CDR3, taken from reference TRBV2 and TRBJ2-4): EPEVTQTPSHQVTQMGQEVILRCVPISNHLYFYWYRQILGQKVEFLVSFYNNEISEKSEIFDDQFSVERPDGSNFTLKIRSTKLEDSAMYFCASMAGLAKNIQYFGAGTRLSVL.

The V and J genes are TRBV7-9 and TRBJ1-1; D perhaps matches TRBD1 (5 bases). The CDR3 is 16 residues long. Trimming removed 2 bases from V and 4 bases from J, with 17 bases in between. Germline assignment: CDR1 SEHNR and CDR2 FQNEAQ (reference sequence). The CDR3 spells CASSLRIGTGSTEAFF. The CDR3 DNA sequence: TGTGCCAGCAGCTTACGCATCGGGACCGGGAGCACTGAAGCTTTCTTT.

The chain joins TRBV25-1 to TRBJ1-4, with TRBD1 identical over 7 bases. The germline V gene encodes CDR1 MGHDK and CDR2 SYGVNS. This CDR3 is 15 amino acids long. Germline trimming cut 4 bases from V and 10 bases from J; bases unmatched to any gene: 12. In DNA, the CDR3 is TGTGCCAGCAGTGGGACCCGGGACAGCGGACTAAAACTGTTTTTT. Translated, it gives CASSGTRDSGLKLFF.

In this sample, this clone turned up a few times. CDR3 nucleotides: TGTGCCAGCAGCTTTGGGACTAGCGGTGAGCAGTTCTTC. Translation gives CASSFGTSGEQFF. The rearrangement links TRBV7-2 to TRBJ2-1; TRBD2 matches 11 bases. The CDR3 spans 13 residues. Germline trimming cut 3 bases from V and 9 bases from J; bases unmatched to any gene: 1. Germline lookup yields CDR1 SGHTA and CDR2 FQGNSA.

This rearrangement joins TRBV29-1 to TRBJ2-2; TRBD2 agrees at 13 bases. Germline V CDR1 and CDR2: SQVTM, ANQGSEA. Trimming cost V 4 bases and J 7 bases; bases outside gene matches: 3. The CDR3 sequence is 14 residues long. The CDR3 DNA sequence: TGCAGCGTTGCGGGACTAGCGGGGCGCGGGGAGCTGTTTTTT. Translated: CSVAGLAGRGELFF.

The V gene is TRBV29-1, the J gene TRBJ2-1; 9 bases map to TRBD2. Germline-derived CDR1 and CDR2 are SQVTM and ANQGSEA. The ends lost 4 bases at V and 7 bases at J; junction bases unmatched: 11. The CDR3 has 15 residues. CDR3 DNA sequence: TGCAGCGTTGCTGGCGGGGGGGCCTCTGTAAATGAGCAGTTCTTC. Its translation: CSVAGGGASVNEQFF.

J is TRBJ2-1 and V is TRBV7-2; 7 positions match TRBD2. CDR1 SGHTA and CDR2 FQGNSA come from the germline V gene. With 7 bases clipped from V and 0 bases from J, the junction kept 6 bases outside the gene matches. The CDR3 totals 15 residues. CDR3 nucleotides: TGTGCCAGCATACAAGCGGGGAGCTCCTACAATGAGCAGTTCTTC. Amino acid sequence: CASIQAGSSYNEQFF.

The genes are TRBV11-2 and TRBJ1-4, with TRBD1 matching 8 bases. Trimming cost V 5 bases and J 5 bases; bases outside gene matches: 4. From germline, CDR1 is SGHAT and CDR2 FQNNGV. This CDR3 region has 14 residues. The DNA for the CDR3 is TGTGCCAGCAGCCCTGGGACAGGAAATGAAAAACTGTTTTTT. Its protein product is CASSPGTGNEKLFF.

The CDR3 DNA is TGTGCCATCAGTGAAGGGGGAAAGACCCAGTACTTC. It translates to CAISEGGKTQYF. This chain uses TRBV10-3 with TRBJ2-5, with D possibly TRBD1 on 6 matching bases. CDR1 is ENHRY, CDR2 SYGVKD, per germline. This CDR3 spans 12 amino acids. Trimming removed 3 bases from V and 6 bases from J, with 8 bases in between.

The rearrangement uses TRBV19 and TRBJ2-7; the match to TRBD1 covers 9 bases. CDR1 and CDR2 from the germline V gene are LNHDA and SQIVND (reference sequence). The CDR3 extends over 13 amino acids. CDR3 nucleotide sequence: TGTTACGTACAGGGGGCCTCGGACTACGAGCAGTACTTC. This sequence encodes CYVQGASDYEQYF.

The V gene is TRBV5-4, the J gene TRBJ2-7; D may be TRBD1 (6 bases). Germline V gene sequence: CDR1 SGHNT, CDR2 YYREEE (reference sequence). The CDR3 covers 15 residues. Trimming left V 4 bases short and J 3 bases short, with 17 bases between. CDR3 region: CASSPSPDRNYEQYF. CDR3 coding DNA: TGTGCCAGCAGCCCGAGCCCGGACAGAAACTACGAGCAGTACTTC.

There are a few counts of this clone. The rearrangement uses TRBV30 and TRBJ2-7; D may be TRBD1 (6 bases). Trimming took 4 bases from V and 3 from J, leaving 7 bases between them. Germline assignment: CDR1 GTSNPN and CDR2 SVGIG (reference sequence). The CDR3 covers 11 residues. Here the CDR3 DNA reads TGTGCCTGGAACAGGGTCTACGAGCAGTACTTC. Amino acid sequence: CAWNRVYEQYF.

The J gene is TRBJ2-5, the V gene TRBV2; unclear D gene. The germline V gene has CDR1 SNHLY and CDR2 FYNNEI. The CDR3 extends over 14 amino acids. V was clipped by 1 base and J by 2 bases, with 8 bases between them. CDR3 sequence (DNA): TGTGCCAGCAGTGAAGTATCCAGACAAGAGACCCAGTACTTC. Its protein is CASSEVSRQETQYF. The whole variable domain, remainder taken from reference TRBV2 and TRBJ2-5, is EPEVTQTPSHQVTQMGQEVILRCVPISNHLYFYWYRQILGQKVEFLVSFYNNEISEKSEIFDDQFSVERPDGSNFTLKIRSTKLEDSAMYFCASSEVSRQETQYFGPGTRLLVL.

The chain has TRBV9 and TRBJ1-6; 9 bases fit TRBD1. The V and J ends lost 4 bases and 9 bases, in that order; junction bases with no gene match: 14. CDR3 length equals 17 residues. Germline lookup yields CDR1 SGDLS and CDR2 YYNGEE. CDR3 nucleotides: TGTGCCAGCAGCTCAATGGACAGGGGCAGTGTAGGTTCACCCCTCCACTTT. Protein sequence: CASSSMDRGSVGSPLHF.

This clone was found a few times. The chain has TRBV10-3 and TRBJ1-1; D gene unclear. This CDR3 spans 12 amino acids. The V gene's germline CDR1 is ENHRY and CDR2 SYGVKD. Trimming cost V 6 bases and J 7 bases, with 12 bases left between them. The CDR3 loop reads CAIRGSTREAFF. For the CDR3, the DNA is TGTGCCATCAGGGGATCGACCCGTGAAGCTTTCTTT.

V usage is TRBV6-5 and J usage is TRBJ1-5; 7 positions agree with TRBD1. Germline values: CDR1 MNHEY, CDR2 SVGAGI. The J segment lost 4 bases and the V segment lost 4 bases, leaving 7 bases of the junction unmatched. There are 15 residues in the CDR3. The CDR3 spells CASSLHRGGNQPQHF. DNA of the CDR3: TGTGCCAGCAGTTTACACAGGGGTGGTAATCAGCCCCAGCATTTT.

The V gene is TRBV7-2, the J gene TRBJ1-1, with a weak D call TRBD1 (5 bases). The CDR3 totals 14 residues. The V end was cut by 5 bases, the J end by 1 base, with 11 bases between. The germline V gene encodes CDR1 SGHTA and CDR2 FQGNSA. The CDR3 region is CASSPSRENTEAFF. CDR3 DNA sequence: TGTGCCAGCAGCCCGTCCAGGGAGAACACTGAAGCTTTCTTT.

The chain employs TRBV4-1 and TRBJ2-7; TRBD1 agrees at 11 bases. V gave up 3 bases and J gave up 6 bases; unmatched junction bases: 4. The CDR3 has 14 amino acids. The germline CDR1 and CDR2 sequences are MGHRA and YSYEKL. The CDR3 nucleotides read TGCGCCAGCAGCCAGCCGGGACAGGGGGGCGAGCAGTACTTC. Residues: CASSQPGQGGEQYF.

The chain's CDR3 is CSAVANYGYTF. The DNA of the CDR3 is TGCAGTGCGGTAGCTAACTATGGCTACACCTTC. V usage is TRBV20-1 and J usage is TRBJ1-2; D not certain. V lost 6 bases to trimming and J lost 0 bases, with 5 bases between them. Germline values: CDR1 DFQATT, CDR2 SNEGSKA (reference sequence). The CDR3 is 11 residues long.

This clone was detected a few times. The gene calls are TRBV5-1 and TRBJ2-6; D is unclear. Germline V gene data show CDR1 as SGHRS and CDR2 as YFSETQ. The CDR3 has 16 residues. V lost 4 bases and J 0 bases, leaving 11 bases between the germline ends. CDR3 sequence (DNA): TGCGCCAGCAGCGCGCGCGGTTTCTCTGGGGCCAACGTCCTGACTTTC. As protein: CASSARGFSGANVLTF.